The 7 T cell receptor beta chains reported below all come from one sample, sequenced in a study of shared clonotypes between healthy human individuals. Libraries were prepared by immunoSEQ multiplex PCR; TCRdb keeps only in-frame clonotypes and omits some of them. Of fewer than 2.5 million clones in the sample, 93% are singletons; the top ten hold about 0.38%. Sequencing used naive CD4+ T cells from PBMCs. The subset is: CD45RA+ positively selected. Receptor source: a man aged 18 to 35 in good health. Some clones in this sample may be carry-over from other donors' samples.

The rearrangement joins TRBV5-5 to TRBJ2-4, with 7 positions matching TRBD1. The V gene's germline CDR1 is SGHKS and CDR2 YYEKEE (reference sequence). Germline trimming cut 4 bases from V and 8 bases from J; bases unmatched to any gene: 9. There are 14 residues in the CDR3. CDR3 coding DNA: TGTGCCAGCAGCGAAACAGGGGAGAGGGACATTCAGTACTTC. It encodes CASSETGERDIQYF.

Of note for this clone: Distinct nucleotide sequences in the sample also encode this CDR3. The chain links TRBV7-8 to TRBJ2-7; D may correspond to TRBD1 or TRBD2 (5 bases each). V lost 1 base and J lost 0, with 7 bases in between. This CDR3 is built from 14 residues. Germline CDR1 reads SGHVS; CDR2 reads FQNEAQ. CDR3 nucleotide sequence: TGTGCCAGCAGCTTAGGAGGGGACTCCTACGAGCAGTACTTC. This sequence encodes CASSLGGDSYEQYF.

Regarding this clone: Distinct nucleotide sequences in the sample also encode this CDR3. V usage is TRBV6-1 and J usage is TRBJ2-7; no clear D gene. Trimming removed 8 bases at V and 4 bases at J, with 6 bases between. The germline V gene encodes CDR1 MNHNS and CDR2 SASEGT. This CDR3 has 10 amino acids. Here the CDR3 DNA reads TGTGCCAGCTCCACATACGAGCAGTACTTC. Its protein product is CASSTYEQYF.

The DNA for the CDR3 is TGTGCCAGCAGTGAATGGACAGGGCGGGAGACCCAGTACTTC. It codes for CASSEWTGRETQYF. V usage is TRBV2 and J usage is TRBJ2-5; TRBD1 matches 8 bases. V gave up 2 bases and J gave up 5 bases; unmatched junction bases: 4. The CDR3 covers 14 residues. The germline V gene has CDR1 SNHLY and CDR2 FYNNEI.

The chain is built from TRBV7-3 and TRBJ1-3, with unresolved D. The CDR3 loop spans 13 amino acids. Germline V CDR1 and CDR2: SGHTA, FQGTGA. Trimming removed 5 bases at V and 2 bases at J, with 7 bases between. The DNA of the CDR3 is TGTGCCAGCAGCGCCTCTCCTGGAAACACCATATATTTT. Amino acids: CASSASPGNTIYF.

The CDR3 here is CASSLRAGDGYTF. DNA of the CDR3: TGTGCCAGCAGCTTGAGGGCAGGGGATGGCTACACCTTC. The chain joins TRBV5-6 to TRBJ1-2; D may be TRBD1 (6 bases). Trimming shortened V by 1 base and J by 6 bases, and 10 bases separated the two germline ends. The germline V gene encodes CDR1 SGHDT and CDR2 YYEEEE. This CDR3 is built from 13 residues.

The chain links TRBV6-1 to TRBJ2-5; possibly TRBD2 for D (6 bases). The CDR3 loop spans 16 amino acids. The V end lost 4 bases, the J end lost 10 bases, and 25 bases lay between the germline ends. CDR1 is MNHNS, CDR2 SASEGT, per germline. The CDR3 coding sequence is TGTGCCAGCAGTGCAAGGGACGGACTGCCGATGGAGGGCCAGTACTTC. Translated: CASSARDGLPMEGQYF.